The clone carrying this T cell receptor beta chain appeared a few times. The antigen is unknown. This CDR3 comprises 15 residues. Trimming took 3 bases from V and 8 from J; bases not matched to a gene: 9. The data originate from a study of early T cells in non-severe SARS-CoV-2 infection. About the study: Chains were not paired, and sequencing was done on bulk RNA from unsorted whole blood. Study-wide results and limits: VDJdb-based matching was biased toward anti-spike CD8 responses and missed private and CD4 specificities.

Individual cDNA molecules carried attached unique molecular identifiers. TCRdb analysed the 5' RACE reads with MiXCR anew, one entry per CDR3 protein. The sample records tens of thousands of distinct CDR3 sequences, about 12% being singletons. V usage is TRBV12-3 or TRBV12-4 and J usage is TRBJ1-2; TRBD1 agrees at 10 bases. This TCR came from an adult who was a healthcare worker with PCR-confirmed SARS-CoV-2 infection or an uninfected control (not recorded which). The sample taken for sequencing was whole blood. The CDR3 region has the DNA TGTGCCAGCAGTTTCCCCAGACAGGGGGCGCCGGGCTACACCTTC. Translating it yields CASSFPRQGAPGYTF.